This T cell receptor (beta chain) was profiled in a study of shared clonotypes between healthy human individuals. General observations from the study: Sequencing depth was a factor that was expected to affect clonotype sharing among donors.

Concerning this clone: Its antigen is not identified.

The CDR3 is 14 residues long. CDR1 SNHLY and CDR2 FYNNEI come from the germline V gene. The V segment lost 4 bases and the J segment 5 bases; nucleotides outside the gene matches: 5. Sequencing was performed on unsorted PBMC DNA using ten immunoSEQ deep assay plates. Generated by immunoSEQ multiplex PCR, the TCRdb table keeps only in-frame clones and is missing some. In the table there are about 100,000 clones, around half of which are singletons. Sequenced sample: PBMCs. This receptor was obtained from a woman aged 40-49 years in good health. Some clones in this sample may be carry-over from other donors' samples. The rearrangement joins TRBV2 to TRBJ1-5; 7 bases line up with TRBD1. The DNA of the CDR3 is TGTGCCAGCAGTGTGCGGCAGGGGGATCAGCCCCAGCATTTT. Translating gives CASSVRQGDQPQHF.